This paragraph covers one TCR beta chain sequence. The sample comes from a study of cytomegalovirus exposure and HLA in healthy donors. The PCR used 60 Vbeta and 13 Jbeta primers. Repertoires were generated with immunoSEQ multiplex PCR, while TCRdb's copy carries only in-frame clones and drops some. Of about 100,000 clones listed, under 85% are singletons. Trimming took 2 bases from V and 4 from J, leaving 12 bases between them. CDR1 SNHLY and CDR2 FYNNEI come from the germline V gene. The length of the CDR3 is 15 residues. This rearrangement joins TRBV2 to TRBJ2-1, with a tentative D call TRBD1 (6 bases). The origin of this receptor is a woman between 65 and 79 years old in good health and CMV-seropositive. The sequenced sample consisted of PBMCs. The CDR3 loop is CASSESGDAYNEQFF. DNA for the CDR3: TGTGCCAGCAGTGAATCAGGGGATGCTTACAATGAGCAGTTCTTC.